This T cell receptor beta chain was found in a study of blood T cells in healthy people across ages. A second 7 to 11 cycle PCR used barcoded and J-beta primers. Each cDNA molecule carried a tag from a template-switch adaptor that contained 12 random nucleotides. TCRdb called the 5' RACE reads again in MiXCR, with one record for every CDR3 protein. The sample lists 500,000 to 550,000 distinct CDR3 sequences; approximately 25% were seen once. V shed 4 bases and J shed 1 base, with 11 bases lying between them. The CDR3 is made up of 13 amino acids. Germline-derived CDR1 and CDR2 are SQVTM and ANQGSEA. Study-wide results and caveats: A roughly linear fall in TCR beta diversity per million T cells was seen with increasing age.

A word on this clonotype: What it binds is not known.

These data are also associated with another study on T cells of mothers and their children. That work adds: Healthy Caucasian mothers, a few in number, and their six children were the donors.

The receptor comes from a boy under 18 in good health. The J gene is TRBJ2-7, the V gene TRBV29-1; D gene ambiguous. Material: blood. The CDR3 DNA sequence: TGCAGCGTTGGGGCAGCCCATTCCTACGAGCAGTACTTC. Its protein is CSVGAAHSYEQYF.